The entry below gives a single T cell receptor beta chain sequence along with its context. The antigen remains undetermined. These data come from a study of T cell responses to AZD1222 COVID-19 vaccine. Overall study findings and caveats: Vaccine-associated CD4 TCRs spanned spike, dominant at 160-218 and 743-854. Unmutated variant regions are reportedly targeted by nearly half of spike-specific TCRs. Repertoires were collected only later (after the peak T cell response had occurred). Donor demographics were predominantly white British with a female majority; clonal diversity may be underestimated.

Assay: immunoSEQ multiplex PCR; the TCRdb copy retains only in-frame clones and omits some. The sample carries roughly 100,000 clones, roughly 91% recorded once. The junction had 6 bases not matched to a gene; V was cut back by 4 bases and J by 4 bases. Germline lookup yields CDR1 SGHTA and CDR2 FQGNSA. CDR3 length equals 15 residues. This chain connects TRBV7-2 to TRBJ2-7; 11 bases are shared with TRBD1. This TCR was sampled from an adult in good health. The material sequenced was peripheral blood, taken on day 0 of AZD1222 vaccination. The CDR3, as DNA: TGTGCCAGCAGCTCCCGGACAGGGGGCTGGTACGAGCAGTACTTC. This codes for CASSSRTGGWYEQYF.